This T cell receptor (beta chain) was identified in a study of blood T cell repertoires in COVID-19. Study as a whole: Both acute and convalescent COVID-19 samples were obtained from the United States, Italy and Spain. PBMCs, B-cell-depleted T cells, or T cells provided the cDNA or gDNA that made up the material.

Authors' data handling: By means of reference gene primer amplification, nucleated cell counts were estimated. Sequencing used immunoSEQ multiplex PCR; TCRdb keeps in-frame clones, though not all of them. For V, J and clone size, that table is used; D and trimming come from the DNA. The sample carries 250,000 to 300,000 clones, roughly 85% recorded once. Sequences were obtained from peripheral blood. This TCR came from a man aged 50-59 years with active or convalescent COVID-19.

CDR3 sequence reads: CASTKERALPTDTQYF. The CDR3 DNA reads TGTGCCAGCACCAAAGAGAGGGCACTTCCGACAGATACGCAGTATTTT. The chain is built from TRBV2 and TRBJ2-3; possibly TRBD2 for D (5 bases). Trimming pared 7 bases from V and 3 bases from J, leaving 20 bases between. This CDR3 is 16 amino acids long. Germline lookup yields CDR1 SNHLY and CDR2 FYNNEI.